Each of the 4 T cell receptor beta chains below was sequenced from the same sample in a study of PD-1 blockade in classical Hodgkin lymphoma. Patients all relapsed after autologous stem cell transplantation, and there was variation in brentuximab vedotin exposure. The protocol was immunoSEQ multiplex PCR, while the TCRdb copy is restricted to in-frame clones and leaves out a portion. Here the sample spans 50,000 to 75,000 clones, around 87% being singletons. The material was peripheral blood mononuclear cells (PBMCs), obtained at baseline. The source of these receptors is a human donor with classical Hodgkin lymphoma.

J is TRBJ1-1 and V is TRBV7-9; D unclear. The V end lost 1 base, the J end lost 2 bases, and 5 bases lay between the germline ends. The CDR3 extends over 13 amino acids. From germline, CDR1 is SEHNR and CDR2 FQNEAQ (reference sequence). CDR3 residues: CASSLEPNTEAFF. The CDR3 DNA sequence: TGTGCCAGCAGCTTAGAACCTAACACTGAAGCTTTCTTT.

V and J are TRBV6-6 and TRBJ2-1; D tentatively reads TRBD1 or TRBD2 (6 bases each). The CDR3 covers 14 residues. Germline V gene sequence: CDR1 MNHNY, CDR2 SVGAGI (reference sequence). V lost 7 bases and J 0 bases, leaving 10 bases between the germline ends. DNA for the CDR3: TGTGCCAGCAAAGGGGGGAGCTCCTACAATGAGCAGTTCTTC. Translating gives CASKGGSSYNEQFF.

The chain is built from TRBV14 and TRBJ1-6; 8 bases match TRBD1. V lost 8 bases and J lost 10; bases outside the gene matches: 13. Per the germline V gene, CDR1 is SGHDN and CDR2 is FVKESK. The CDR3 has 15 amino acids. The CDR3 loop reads CASGRGAGGRSPLHF. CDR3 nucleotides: TGTGCCAGCGGGAGGGGTGCAGGGGGCAGGTCACCCCTCCACTTT.

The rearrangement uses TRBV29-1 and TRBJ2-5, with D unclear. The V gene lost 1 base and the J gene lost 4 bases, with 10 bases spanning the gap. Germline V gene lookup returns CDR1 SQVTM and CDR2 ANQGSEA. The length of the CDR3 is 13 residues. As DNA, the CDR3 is TGCAGCGTTGAAGTAAGGGTCGGAGAGACCCAGTACTTC. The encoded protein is CSVEVRVGETQYF.